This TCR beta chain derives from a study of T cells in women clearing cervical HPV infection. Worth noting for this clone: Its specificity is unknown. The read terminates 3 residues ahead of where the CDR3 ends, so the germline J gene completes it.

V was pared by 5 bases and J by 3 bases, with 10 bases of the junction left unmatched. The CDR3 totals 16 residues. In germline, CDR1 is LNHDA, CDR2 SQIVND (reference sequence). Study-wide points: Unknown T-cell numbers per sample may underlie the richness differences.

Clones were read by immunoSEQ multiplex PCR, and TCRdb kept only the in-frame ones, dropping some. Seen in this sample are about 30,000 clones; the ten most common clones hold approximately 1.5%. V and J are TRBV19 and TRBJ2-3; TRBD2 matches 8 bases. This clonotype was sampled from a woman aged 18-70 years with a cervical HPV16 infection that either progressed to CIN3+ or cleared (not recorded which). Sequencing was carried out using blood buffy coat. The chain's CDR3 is CASSPRSRGGTDTQYF. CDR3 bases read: TGTGCCAGTAGTCCCCGCTCGCGCGGGGGGACAGATACG.